These T cell receptor beta chains were read from a single sample in a study of blood T cell repertoires in COVID-19. Assay: immunoSEQ multiplex PCR; the TCRdb copy retains only in-frame clones and omits some. The sample consists of tens of thousands of clones, about 90% of them appearing once. Material: peripheral blood. The receptor source for this set is a human donor in a cohort sampled during active COVID-19. Each CDR3 is given with its conserved first and last residue.

V: TRBV2
J: TRBJ1-5
CDR3: CASSDSSFDQPQHF

V: TRBV25-1
J: TRBJ2-7
CDR3: CASSEGSGRTYEQYF

V: TRBV5-4
J: TRBJ2-1
CDR3: CASSAGQGALNEQFF

V: TRBV6-5
J: TRBJ1-6
CDR3: CASAPGQYNSPLHF

V: TRBV19
J: TRBJ2-7
CDR3: CASSPRDRDSYEQYF

V: TRBV11-2
J: TRBJ2-1
CDR3: CASSLLAGGNEQFF

V: TRBV30
J: TRBJ1-6
CDR3: CAWSGDNNSPLHF

V: TRBV18
J: TRBJ2-7
CDR3: CASSPIGAGSYEQYF

V: TRBV5-6
J: TRBJ2-1
CDR3: CASSLRGNHNEQFF

V: TRBV30
J: TRBJ2-7
CDR3: CAWSLRGGDRDYEQYF

V: TRBV6-2/TRBV6-3
J: TRBJ2-7
CDR3: CASSSTVSYEQYF

V: TRBV28
J: TRBJ2-1
CDR3: CASSTGLANPFF

V: TRBV28
J: TRBJ1-6
CDR3: CASSFGGADSPLHF

V: TRBV5-4
J: TRBJ2-1
CDR3: CASSLGEARYNEQFF

V: TRBV11-3
J: TRBJ2-2
CDR3: CASSPGTGPTGELFF

V: TRBV28
J: TRBJ2-6
CDR3: CASTQAGAGANVLTF

V: TRBV18
J: TRBJ2-6
CDR3: CASSRDTPAGANVLTF

V: TRBV18
J: TRBJ2-5
CDR3: CASSPSPSEQETQYF

V: TRBV2
J: TRBJ2-1
CDR3: CASSEWASGRFPNEQFF

V: TRBV5-1
J: TRBJ2-1
CDR3: CASSSSGPVLSEQFF

V: TRBV19
J: TRBJ1-3
CDR3: CASSTPGQGIFGNTIYF

V: TRBV5-1
J: TRBJ2-7
CDR3: CASSSGDRGTGEQYF

V: TRBV4-1
J: TRBJ2-5
CDR3: CASSLTGGEETQYF

V: TRBV5-1
J: TRBJ2-1
CDR3: CASSLLDRGKWDEQFF

V: TRBV6-5
J: TRBJ1-3
CDR3: CASSSRDSGNTIYF

V: TRBV5-1
J: TRBJ1-1
CDR3: CASSLVGSQNTEAFF

V: TRBV30
J: TRBJ2-7
CDR3: CAWSVLSYEQYF

V: TRBV9
J: TRBJ2-1
CDR3: CASSVVPGGPREQFF

V: TRBV29-1
J: TRBJ2-1
CDR3: CSVGSDEQFF

V: TRBV10-1
J: TRBJ2-7
CDR3: CASSESVGGVSEQYF

V: TRBV6-5
J: TRBJ2-2
CDR3: CATPDLNTGELFF

V: TRBV27
J: TRBJ2-7
CDR3: CASRLAGTYEQYF

V: TRBV11-2
J: TRBJ2-7
CDR3: CASSLSGTVEREQYF

V: TRBV12-3/TRBV12-4
J: TRBJ2-5
CDR3: CASSTGVETQYF

V: TRBV28
J: TRBJ1-2
CDR3: CASLNGGTDGYTF

V: TRBV5-1
J: TRBJ2-5
CDR3: CASSTGPQETQYF

V: TRBV7-3
J: TRBJ2-2
CDR3: CASSRQSNTGELFF

V: TRBV12-3/TRBV12-4
J: TRBJ2-5
CDR3: CASSFQGAETQYF

V: TRBV11-2
J: TRBJ2-7
CDR3: CASSFSGRAGYEQYF

V: TRBV25-1
J: TRBJ2-3
CDR3: CASSALAGTDTQYF

V: TRBV10-3
J: TRBJ2-3
CDR3: CAISELAGESGDTQYF

V: TRBV7-9
J: TRBJ2-7
CDR3: CASSPAAAYEQYF

V: TRBV3-1/TRBV3-2
J: TRBJ2-1
CDR3: CASSLLGDEQFF

V: TRBV7-9
J: TRBJ2-1
CDR3: CASSLMTGSNEQFF

V: TRBV27
J: TRBJ2-1
CDR3: CASSFRDRMNEQFF

V: TRBV12-3/TRBV12-4
J: TRBJ2-1
CDR3: CASSTSPRDSEFF

V: TRBV27
J: TRBJ1-2
CDR3: CASSLLGQGAYGYTF

V: TRBV11-2
J: TRBJ1-1
CDR3: CASSLERQGGTEAFF

V: TRBV7-8
J: TRBJ1-6
CDR3: CASSLRDNYNSPLHF

V: TRBV5-1
J: TRBJ2-3
CDR3: CASSLSGLGSTDTQYF